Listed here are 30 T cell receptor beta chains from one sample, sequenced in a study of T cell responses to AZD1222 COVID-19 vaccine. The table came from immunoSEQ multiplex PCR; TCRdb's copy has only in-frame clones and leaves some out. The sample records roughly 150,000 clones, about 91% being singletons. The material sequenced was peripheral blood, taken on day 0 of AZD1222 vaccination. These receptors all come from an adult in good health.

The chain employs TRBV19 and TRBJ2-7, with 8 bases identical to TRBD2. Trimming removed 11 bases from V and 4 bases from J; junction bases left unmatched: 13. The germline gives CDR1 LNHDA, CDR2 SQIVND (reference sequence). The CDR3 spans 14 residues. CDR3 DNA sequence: TGTGCCGGGTCCTCGGGAGGGCCCAGGTACGAGCAGTACTTC. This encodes CAGSSGGPRYEQYF.

The CDR3 spells CASGPGPEGNTEAFF. CDR3 in DNA: TGTGCCAGCGGGCCGGGCCCCGAGGGGAACACTGAAGCTTTCTTT. The V and J genes are TRBV7-6 and TRBJ1-1; no reliable D call. The CDR3 sequence is 15 residues long. Looked up from germline, CDR1 is SGHVS and CDR2 is FNYEAQ. V gave up 8 bases and J gave up 1 base, with 17 bases separating them.

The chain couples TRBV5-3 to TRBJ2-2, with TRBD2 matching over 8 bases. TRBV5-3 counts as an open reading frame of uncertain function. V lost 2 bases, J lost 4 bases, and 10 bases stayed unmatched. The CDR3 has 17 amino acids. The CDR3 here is CARSFGRARECTGELFF. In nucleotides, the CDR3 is TGTGCCAGAAGCTTCGGGAGGGCCAGAGAGTGCACCGGGGAGCTGTTTTTT.

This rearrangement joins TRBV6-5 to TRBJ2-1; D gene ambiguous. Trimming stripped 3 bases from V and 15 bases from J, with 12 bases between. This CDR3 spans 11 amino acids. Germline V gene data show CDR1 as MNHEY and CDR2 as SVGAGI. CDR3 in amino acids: CASSYEIPRFF. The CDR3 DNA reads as TGTGCCAGCAGTTATGAAATCCCGCGGTTCTTC.

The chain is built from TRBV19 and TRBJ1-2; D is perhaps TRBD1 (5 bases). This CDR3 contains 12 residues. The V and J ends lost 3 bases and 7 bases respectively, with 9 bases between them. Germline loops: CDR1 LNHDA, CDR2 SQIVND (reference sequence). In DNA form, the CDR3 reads TGTGCCAGTAGTATGGGGACCCCTGGCTACACCTTC. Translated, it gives CASSMGTPGYTF. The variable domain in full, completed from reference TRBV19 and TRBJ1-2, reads DGGITQSPKYLFRKEGQNVTLSCEQNLNHDAMYWYRQDPGQGLRLIYYSQIVNDFQKGDIAEGYSVSREKKESFPLTVTSAQKNPTAFYLCASSMGTPGYTFGSGTRLTVV.

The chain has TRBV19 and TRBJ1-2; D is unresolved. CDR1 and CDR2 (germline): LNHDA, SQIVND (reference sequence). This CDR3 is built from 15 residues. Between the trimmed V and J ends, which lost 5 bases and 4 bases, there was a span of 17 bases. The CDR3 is CASSLASPGGYGYTF. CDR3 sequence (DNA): TGTGCCAGTAGTCTCGCGAGCCCGGGCGGCTATGGCTACACCTTC.

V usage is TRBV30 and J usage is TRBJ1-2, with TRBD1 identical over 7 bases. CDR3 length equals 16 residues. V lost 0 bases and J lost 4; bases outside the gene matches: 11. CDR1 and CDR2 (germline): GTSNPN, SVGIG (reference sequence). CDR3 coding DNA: TGTGCCTGGAGTGTATACCCCGACAGGGCAAGCTATGGCTACACCTTC. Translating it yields CAWSVYPDRASYGYTF.

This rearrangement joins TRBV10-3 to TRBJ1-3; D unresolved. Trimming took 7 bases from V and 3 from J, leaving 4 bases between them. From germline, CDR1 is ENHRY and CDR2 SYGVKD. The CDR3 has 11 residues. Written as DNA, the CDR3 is TGTGCCATCAACCTTGGAAACACCATATATTTT. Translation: CAINLGNTIYF.

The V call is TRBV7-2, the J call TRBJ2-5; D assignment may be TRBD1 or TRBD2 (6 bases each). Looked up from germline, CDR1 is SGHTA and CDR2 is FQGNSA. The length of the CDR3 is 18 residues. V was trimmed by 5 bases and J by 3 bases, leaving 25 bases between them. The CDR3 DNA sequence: TGTGCCAGCAGCCGTAGCATACAGGGATGGGGAGGAAAAGAGACCCAGTACTTC. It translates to CASSRSIQGWGGKETQYF.

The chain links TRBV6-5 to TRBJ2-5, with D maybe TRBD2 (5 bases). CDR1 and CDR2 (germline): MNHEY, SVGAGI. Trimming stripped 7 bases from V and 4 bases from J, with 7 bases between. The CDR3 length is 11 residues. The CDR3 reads CASTGLETQYF. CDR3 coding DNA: TGTGCCAGCACGGGGTTAGAGACCCAGTACTTC.

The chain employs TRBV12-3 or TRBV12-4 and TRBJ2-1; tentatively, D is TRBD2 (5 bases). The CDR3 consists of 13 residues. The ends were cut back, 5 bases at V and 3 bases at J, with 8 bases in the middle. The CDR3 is CASSHRDYNEQFF. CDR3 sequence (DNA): TGTGCCAGCAGTCACCGGGACTACAATGAGCAGTTCTTC.

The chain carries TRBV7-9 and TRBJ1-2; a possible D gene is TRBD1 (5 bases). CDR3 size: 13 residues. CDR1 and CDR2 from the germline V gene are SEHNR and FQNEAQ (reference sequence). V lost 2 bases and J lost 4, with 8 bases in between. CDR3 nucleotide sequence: TGTGCCAGCAGCTTATCAGGGTCCTATGGCTACACCTTC. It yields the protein CASSLSGSYGYTF. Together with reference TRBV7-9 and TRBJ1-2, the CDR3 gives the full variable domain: DTGVSQNPRHKITKRGQNVTFRCDPISEHNRLYWYRQTLGQGPEFLTYFQNEAQLEKSRLLSDRFSAERPKGSFSTLEIQRTEQGDSAMYLCASSLSGSYGYTFGSGTRLTVV.

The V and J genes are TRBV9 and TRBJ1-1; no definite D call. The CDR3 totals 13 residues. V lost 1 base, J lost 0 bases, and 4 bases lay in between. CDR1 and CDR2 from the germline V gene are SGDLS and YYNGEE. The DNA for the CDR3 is TGTGCCAGCAGCGTAACCCTGAACACTGAAGCTTTCTTT. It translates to CASSVTLNTEAFF.

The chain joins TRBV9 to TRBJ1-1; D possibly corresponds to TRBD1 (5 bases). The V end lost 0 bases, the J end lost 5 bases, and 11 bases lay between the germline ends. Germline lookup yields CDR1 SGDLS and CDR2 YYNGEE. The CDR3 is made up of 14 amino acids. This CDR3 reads CASSVVTGRTEAFF. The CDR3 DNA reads TGTGCCAGCAGCGTAGTTACAGGCCGGACTGAAGCTTTCTTT.

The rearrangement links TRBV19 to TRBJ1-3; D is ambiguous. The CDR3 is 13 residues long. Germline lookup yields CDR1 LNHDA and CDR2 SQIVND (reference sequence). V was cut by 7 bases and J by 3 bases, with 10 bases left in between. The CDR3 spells CASNSRNGNTIYF. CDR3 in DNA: TGTGCCAGTAATTCCAGGAATGGAAACACCATATATTTT.

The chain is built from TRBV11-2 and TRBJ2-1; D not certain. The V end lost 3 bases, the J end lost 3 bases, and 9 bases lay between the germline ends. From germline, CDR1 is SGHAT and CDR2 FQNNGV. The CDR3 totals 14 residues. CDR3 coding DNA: TGTGCCAGCAGCTTGCCCTTACACTACAATGAGCAGTTCTTC. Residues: CASSLPLHYNEQFF.

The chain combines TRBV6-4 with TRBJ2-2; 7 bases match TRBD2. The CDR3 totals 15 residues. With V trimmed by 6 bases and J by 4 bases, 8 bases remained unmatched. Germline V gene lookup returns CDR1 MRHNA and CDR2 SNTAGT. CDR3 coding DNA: TGTGCCAGCAGCCTTTACGGCGGGGGCACCGGGGAGCTGTTTTTT. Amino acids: CASSLYGGGTGELFF.

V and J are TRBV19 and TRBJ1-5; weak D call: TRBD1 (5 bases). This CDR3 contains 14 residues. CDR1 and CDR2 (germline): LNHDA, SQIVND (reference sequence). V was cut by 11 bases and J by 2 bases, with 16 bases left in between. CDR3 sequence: CAVRGAPGNQPQHF. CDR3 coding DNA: TGTGCCGTACGAGGGGCCCCAGGCAATCAGCCCCAGCATTTT. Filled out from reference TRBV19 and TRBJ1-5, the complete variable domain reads DGGITQSPKYLFRKEGQNVTLSCEQNLNHDAMYWYRQDPGQGLRLIYYSQIVNDFQKGDIAEGYSVSREKKESFPLTVTSAQKNPTAFYLCAVRGAPGNQPQHFGDGTRLSIL.

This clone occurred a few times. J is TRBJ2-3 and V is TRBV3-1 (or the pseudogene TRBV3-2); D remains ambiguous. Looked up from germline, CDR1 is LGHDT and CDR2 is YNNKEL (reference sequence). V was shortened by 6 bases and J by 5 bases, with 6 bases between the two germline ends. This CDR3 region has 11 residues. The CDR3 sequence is CASSYGDTQYF. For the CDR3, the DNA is TGTGCCAGCAGTTACGGAGATACGCAGTATTTT.

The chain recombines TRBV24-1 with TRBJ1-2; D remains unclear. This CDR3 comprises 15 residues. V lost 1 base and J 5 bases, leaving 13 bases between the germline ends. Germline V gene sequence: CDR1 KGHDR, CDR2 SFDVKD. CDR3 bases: TGTGCCACCAGTGATTTATCTTGGTTTCTGTATGGCTACACCTTC. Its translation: CATSDLSWFLYGYTF.

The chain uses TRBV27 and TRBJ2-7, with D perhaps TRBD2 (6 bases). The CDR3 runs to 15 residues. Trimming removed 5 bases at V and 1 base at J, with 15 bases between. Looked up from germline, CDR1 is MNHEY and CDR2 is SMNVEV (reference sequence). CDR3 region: CASSRPTSRSYEQYF. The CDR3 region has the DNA TGTGCCAGCAGTCGACCTACTAGCAGATCCTACGAGCAGTACTTC.

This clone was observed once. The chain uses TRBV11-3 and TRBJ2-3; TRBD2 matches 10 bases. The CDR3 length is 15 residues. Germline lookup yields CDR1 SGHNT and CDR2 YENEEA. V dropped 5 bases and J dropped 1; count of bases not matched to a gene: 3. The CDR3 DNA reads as TGTGCCAGCAGCCTCCTAGCGGGGGGCACAGATACGCAGTATTTT. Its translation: CASSLLAGGTDTQYF.

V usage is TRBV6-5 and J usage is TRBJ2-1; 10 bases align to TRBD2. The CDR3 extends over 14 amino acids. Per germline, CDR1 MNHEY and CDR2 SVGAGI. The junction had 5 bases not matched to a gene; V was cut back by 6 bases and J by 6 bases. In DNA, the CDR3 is TGTGCCAGCAGGACCGGGACTAGCGTCAATGAGCAGTTCTTC. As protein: CASRTGTSVNEQFF.

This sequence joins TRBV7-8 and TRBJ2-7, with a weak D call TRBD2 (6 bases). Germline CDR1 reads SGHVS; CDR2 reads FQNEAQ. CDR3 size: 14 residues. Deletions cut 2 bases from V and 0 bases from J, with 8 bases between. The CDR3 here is CASSLIAASYEQYF. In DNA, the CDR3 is TGTGCCAGCAGCTTAATAGCGGCCTCCTACGAGCAGTACTTC. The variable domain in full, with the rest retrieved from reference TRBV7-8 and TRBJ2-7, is GAGVSQSPRYKVAKRGQDVALRCDPISGHVSLFWYQQALGQGPEFLTYFQNEAQLDKSGLPSDRFFAERPEGSVSTLKIQRTQQEDSAVYLCASSLIAASYEQYFGPGTRLTVT.

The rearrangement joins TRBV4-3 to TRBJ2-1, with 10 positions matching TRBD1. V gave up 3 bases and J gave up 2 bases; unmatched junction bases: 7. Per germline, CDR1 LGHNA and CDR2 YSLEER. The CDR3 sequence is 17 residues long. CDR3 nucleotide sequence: TGCGCCAGCAGCCAGATGGACAGGGGGTTACCCTACAATGAGCAGTTCTTC. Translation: CASSQMDRGLPYNEQFF.

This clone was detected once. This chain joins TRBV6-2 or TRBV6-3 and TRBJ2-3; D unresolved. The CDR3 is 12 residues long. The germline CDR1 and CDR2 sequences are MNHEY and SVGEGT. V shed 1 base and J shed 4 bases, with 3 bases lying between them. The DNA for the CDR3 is TGTGCCAGCAGTTACTTGGCAGATACGCAGTATTTT. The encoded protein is CASSYLADTQYF.

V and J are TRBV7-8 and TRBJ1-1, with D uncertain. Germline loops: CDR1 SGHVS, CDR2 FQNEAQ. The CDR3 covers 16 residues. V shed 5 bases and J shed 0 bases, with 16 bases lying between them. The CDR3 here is CASSPGGGRLNTEAFF. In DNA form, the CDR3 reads TGTGCCAGCAGCCCCGGAGGCGGACGGCTGAACACTGAAGCTTTCTTT.

In nucleotides, the CDR3 is TGCGCCAGCAGTCAACACAGGGATGGCTACACCTTC. It is translated as CASSQHRDGYTF. The chain carries TRBV23-1 and TRBJ1-2, with D possibly being TRBD1 (6 bases). TRBV23-1 is given ORF status, its function remaining uncertain. V lost 2 bases and J 6 bases, leaving 7 bases between the germline ends. This CDR3 has 12 amino acids.

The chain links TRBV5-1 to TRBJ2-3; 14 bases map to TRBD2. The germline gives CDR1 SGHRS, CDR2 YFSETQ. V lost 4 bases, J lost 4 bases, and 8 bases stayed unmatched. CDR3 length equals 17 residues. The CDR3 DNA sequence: TGCGCCAGCAGCGCAAGACTAGCGGGAGGGCCCGCAGATACGCAGTATTTT. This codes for CASSARLAGGPADTQYF.

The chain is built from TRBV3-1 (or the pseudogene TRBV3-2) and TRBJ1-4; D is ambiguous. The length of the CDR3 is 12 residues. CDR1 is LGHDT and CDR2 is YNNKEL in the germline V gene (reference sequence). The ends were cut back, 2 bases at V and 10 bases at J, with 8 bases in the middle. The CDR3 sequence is CASSQKGGKLFF. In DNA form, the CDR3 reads TGTGCCAGCAGCCAAAAGGGAGGAAAACTGTTTTTT.